This TCR beta chain was documented in a study of blood T cell repertoires in COVID-19. Trimming at V came to 4 bases and at J to 5 bases, leaving 1 base not matched to a gene. In germline, CDR1 is SEHNR, CDR2 FQNEAQ (reference sequence). The CDR3 consists of 15 residues. TCRdb's copy holds only in-frame clones and misses some; the assay was immunoSEQ multiplex PCR. The data show roughly 310,000 clones, about 89% seen once. This clone has a single count. Other DNA sequences in the sample encode the same CDR3. The specimen was PBMCs or T cells enriched from blood (not recorded which). This sequence joins TRBV7-9 and TRBJ2-2, with 13 bases lining up with TRBD2. The origin of this receptor is a woman aged 40 to 50 who had recovered from COVID-19. As DNA, the CDR3 is TGTGCCAGCAGCTCGGGACTAGCGGGGACCGGGGAGCTGTTTTTT. Translated, it gives CASSSGLAGTGELFF.